This T cell receptor beta chain stems from a study of T cell responses to AZD1222 COVID-19 vaccine. As for the study in general: Pooling of second doses given at about 4 or about 12 weeks was done.

Trimming pared 5 bases from V and 8 bases from J, leaving 21 bases between. The CDR3 spans 15 residues. Germline-derived CDR1 and CDR2 are SGHVS and FQNEAQ. Repertoires were generated with immunoSEQ multiplex PCR, while TCRdb's copy carries only in-frame clones and drops some. The sample records about 68,000 clones, almost 90% being singletons. With regard to this clone: Its antigen remains unknown.

Study outcomes and limitations: Females outnumbered males among donors, who were mostly white British; clonal diversity was possibly underestimated. Seropositivity was recorded at baseline in only 6 or 7 AZD1222 recipients. At 160-218 and 743-854, vaccine-associated CD4 TCRs were dominant, and they spanned spike.

This rearrangement joins TRBV7-8 to TRBJ1-2, with D maybe TRBD1 (6 bases). The sample in question was peripheral blood, obtained on day 0 of AZD1222 vaccination. This sequence originates from an adult in good health. The CDR3 bases are TGTGCCAGCAGCCACCGGGTAGGGGGAGGGGAAGGCTACACCTTC. Residues: CASSHRVGGGEGYTF.